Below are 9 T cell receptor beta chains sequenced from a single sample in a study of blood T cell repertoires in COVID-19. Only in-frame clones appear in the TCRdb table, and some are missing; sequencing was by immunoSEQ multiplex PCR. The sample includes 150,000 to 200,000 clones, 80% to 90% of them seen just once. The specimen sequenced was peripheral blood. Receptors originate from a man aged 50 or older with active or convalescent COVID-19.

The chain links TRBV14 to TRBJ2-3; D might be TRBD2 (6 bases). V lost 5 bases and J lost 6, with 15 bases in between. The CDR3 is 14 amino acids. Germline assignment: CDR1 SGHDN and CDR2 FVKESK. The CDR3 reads CASSGGGPSDTQYF. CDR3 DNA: TGTGCCAGCAGCGGAGGAGGGCCAAGTGATACGCAGTATTTT.

CDR3 sequence (DNA): TGTGCCAGCAGTTTATCGGGGACAGCCTATGGCTACACCTTC. This encodes CASSLSGTAYGYTF. The rearrangement joins TRBV27 to TRBJ1-2; 7 positions agree with TRBD1. V trimming: 0 bases; J trimming: 4 bases; junction bases outside the gene matches: 2. Germline CDR1 reads MNHEY; CDR2 reads SMNVEV (reference sequence). The CDR3 is 14 residues long.

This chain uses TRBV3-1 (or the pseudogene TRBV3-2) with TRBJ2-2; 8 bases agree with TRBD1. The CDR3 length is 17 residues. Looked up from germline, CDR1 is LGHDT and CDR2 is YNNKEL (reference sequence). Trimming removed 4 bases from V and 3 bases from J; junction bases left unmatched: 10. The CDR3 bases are TGTGCCAGCAGCCTCACGGGAACAGGGGGGCACACCGGGGAGCTGTTTTTT. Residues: CASSLTGTGGHTGELFF.

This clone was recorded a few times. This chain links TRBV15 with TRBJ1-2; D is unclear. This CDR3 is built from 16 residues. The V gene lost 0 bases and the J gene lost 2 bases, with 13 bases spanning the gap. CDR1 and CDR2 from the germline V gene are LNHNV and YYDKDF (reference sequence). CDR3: CATSRDRVRSNYGYTF. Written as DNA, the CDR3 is TGTGCCACCAGCAGAGATCGGGTTCGATCGAACTATGGCTACACCTTC.

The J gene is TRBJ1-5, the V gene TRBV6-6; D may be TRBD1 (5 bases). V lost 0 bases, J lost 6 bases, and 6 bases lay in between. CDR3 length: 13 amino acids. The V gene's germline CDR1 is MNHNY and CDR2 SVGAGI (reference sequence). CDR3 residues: CASSYSRVQPQHF. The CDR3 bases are TGTGCCAGCAGTTACTCCAGGGTTCAGCCCCAGCATTTT.

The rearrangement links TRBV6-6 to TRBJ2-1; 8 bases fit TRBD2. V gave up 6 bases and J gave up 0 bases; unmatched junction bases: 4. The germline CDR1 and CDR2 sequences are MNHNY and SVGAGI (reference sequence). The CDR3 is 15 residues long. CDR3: CASRAGGGSYNEQFF. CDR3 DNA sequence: TGTGCCAGCAGGGCCGGGGGGGGCTCCTACAATGAGCAGTTCTTC.

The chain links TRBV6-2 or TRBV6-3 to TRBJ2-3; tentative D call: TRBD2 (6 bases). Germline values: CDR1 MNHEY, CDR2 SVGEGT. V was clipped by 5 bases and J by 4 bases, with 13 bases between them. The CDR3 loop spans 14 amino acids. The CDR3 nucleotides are TGTGCCAGCAGTACGGGACTCCCCCCAGATACGCAGTATTTT. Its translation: CASSTGLPPDTQYF.

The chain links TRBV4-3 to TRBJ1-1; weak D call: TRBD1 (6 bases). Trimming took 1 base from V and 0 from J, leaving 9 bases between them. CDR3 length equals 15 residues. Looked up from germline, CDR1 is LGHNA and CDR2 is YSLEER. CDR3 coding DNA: TGCGCCAGCAGCCAAGGGACAGCCATGAACACTGAAGCTTTCTTT. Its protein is CASSQGTAMNTEAFF.

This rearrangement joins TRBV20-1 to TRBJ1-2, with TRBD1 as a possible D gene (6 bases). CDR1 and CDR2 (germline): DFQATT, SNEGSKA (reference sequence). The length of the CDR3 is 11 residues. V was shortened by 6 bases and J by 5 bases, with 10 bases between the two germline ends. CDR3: CSASTGYGYTF. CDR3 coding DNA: TGCAGTGCGTCGACAGGATATGGCTACACCTTC.